The source of this T cell receptor (beta chain) is a study of vaccination and CD4 T cells after COVID-19. Treatment here: approximately 11-day PBMC culture with coronavirus spike peptide pools or control peptides (ViraFEST assay). Expanded clonotypes were found by TCR sequencing after peptide-pool stimulation (ViraFEST). Peptide pools at around 10 ug/ml stimulated two million PBMCs per well with 9 to 10 IU/ml IL-2. Germline CDR1 is GTSNPN and CDR2 is SVGIG (reference sequence). Trimming pared 0 bases from V and 5 bases from J, leaving 4 bases between. The CDR3 runs to 11 residues. Details on this clonotype: Its target is unknown.

Sequencing of the DNA from cultured CD4+ T cells was carried out with the Oncomine TCR Beta short-read assay. MiXCR, applied by TCRdb to the PCR reads, yields one record per CDR3 protein. Seen here are 7,500 to 10,000 distinct CDR3 sequences, roughly 70% observed once, and the top ten hold about 39%. The sequenced sample was CD4+ T cells from blood, cultured in vitro. The TCR sequence derives from a human donor who had recovered from COVID-19. The chain carries TRBV30 and TRBJ1-2; no clear D gene. The CDR3 protein is CAWSVAYGYTF. The CDR3 DNA reads TGTGCCTGGAGTGTGGCGTATGGCTACACCTTC.